This T cell receptor beta chain was recorded in a study of cytomegalovirus exposure and HLA in healthy donors. A word on this clone: Its specificity is unknown.

Regarding the study as a whole: Sequencing probably produced one cluster of sequence variants that were highly shared. Excluded: some indistinguishable V segments such as TRBV6-2 and TRBV6-3. Researchers catalogued over 150 TCR beta chains as cytomegalovirus-associated.

Primers included in the PCR were 60 Vbeta and 13 Jbeta primers. Profiling relied on immunoSEQ multiplex PCR, and the TCRdb table lists in-frame clones only, not all of them. The sample has around 76,000 clones, 60% to 85% seen once. Trimming removed 0 bases from V and 0 bases from J, with 11 bases in between. Germline V gene sequence: CDR1 SGHTA, CDR2 FQGNSA. This CDR3 has 16 amino acids. The clonotype was recovered from a man aged 35 to 55 in good health and CMV-seronegative. V and J are TRBV7-2 and TRBJ1-1; D might be TRBD1 (5 bases). Source material: PBMCs. The CDR3 protein is CASSLARAGMNTEAFF. CDR3 sequence (DNA): TGTGCCAGCAGCTTAGCGCGCGCAGGGATGAACACTGAAGCTTTCTTT.